The rows below give T cell receptor beta chains drawn from one sample of a study of CD8 T cells in Susac syndrome. TCRdb called the immunoSEQ multiplex PCR reads again in MiXCR, with one record for every CDR3 protein. The sample includes over 100,000 distinct CDR3 sequences, 96% of them seen just once. The sample comprised CD4+ T cells from PBMCs. Receptor source: a human donor with Susac syndrome. Both conserved end residues are part of each CDR3. Fields, in order: clone size, J gene, V gene, D gene, CDR3 protein, CDR3 DNA. The D gene is left open where the match is weak. Size tells how often a clone was seen (once, few, many) or the class of an expanded clone, and some rows leave it out.

>NA|TRBJ1-5|TRBV24-1|NA
CATSLNTYQPQHF
TGTGCCACCTCCCTAAATACCTATCAGCCCCAGCATTTT
>few|TRBJ2-3|TRBV30|NA
CASTYPDTQYF
TGTGCCAGCACGTACCCAGATACGCAGTATTTT
>NA|TRBJ2-5|TRBV23-1|NA
CASSRPRFSASFGETQYF
TGCGCCAGCAGTCGACCCCGATTCTCCGCTAGTTTTGGGGAGACCCAGTACTTC
>NA|TRBJ2-6|TRBV7-8|NA
CASSLARGVASVLTGANVLTF
TGTGCCAGCAGCTTAGCCAGGGGGGTGGCTAGCGTACTTACTGGGGCCAACGTCCTGACTTTC
>NA|TRBJ2-7|TRBV20-1|TRBD1
CSAGGQNYEQYF
TGCAGTGCTGGGGGACAGAACTACGAGCAGTACTTC
>NA|TRBJ2-1|TRBV4-2|TRBD2
CASSQGPAGNPNEQFF
TGTGCCAGCAGCCAGGGACCAGCGGGAAACCCCAATGAGCAGTTCTTC
>NA|TRBJ2-2|TRBV9|NA
CASSVVNGLRTGELFF
TGTGCCAGCAGCGTAGTCAACGGACTCCGGACCGGGGAGCTGTTTTTT
>NA|TRBJ2-5|TRBV3-1|NA
CASSHLETQYF
TGTGCCAGCAGCCACTTAGAGACCCAGTACTTC
>once|TRBJ1-2|TRBV6-1|TRBD1
CASSVRQGDHYGYTF
TGTGCCAGCAGTGTAAGACAGGGTGACCACTATGGCTACACCTTC
>NA|TRBJ2-5|TRBV5-1|TRBD2
CASSSNVAGGLETQYF
TGCGCCAGCAGCTCCAATGTAGCGGGAGGGCTGGAGACCCAGTACTTC
>once|TRBJ2-2|TRBV12-3/TRBV12-4|TRBD1
CASSLGGTGTGELFF
TGTGCCAGCAGTTTAGGGGGGACAGGGACCGGGGAGCTGTTTTTT
>NA|TRBJ1-1|TRBV2|NA
CASSRSLNTEAFF
TGTGCCAGCAGTCGCAGTTTGAACACTGAAGCTTTCTTT
>NA|TRBJ2-3|TRBV20-1|NA
CSARGLGGTDTQYF
TGCAGTGCTAGAGGACTAGGAGGGACAGATACGCAGTATTTT
>NA|TRBJ1-2|TRBV29-1|NA
CSVRVQRALYYGYTF
TGCAGCGTCCGGGTCCAGCGGGCTCTTTACTATGGCTACACCTTC
>once|TRBJ2-5|TRBV19|NA
CASSMETRTLSETQYF
TGTGCCAGTAGTATGGAGACTAGGACGCTCTCTGAGACCCAGTACTTC
>NA|TRBJ2-5|TRBV20-1|TRBD2
CSARRAAGETQYF
TGCAGTGCTAGAAGGGCAGCGGGGGAGACCCAGTACTTC
>NA|TRBJ2-3|TRBV29-1|NA
CSVETRLLDTQYF
TGCAGCGTTGAAACTAGACTTCTCGATACGCAGTATTTT
>NA|TRBJ2-1|TRBV18|NA
CASSPANEQFF
TGTGCCAGCTCACCAGCCAATGAGCAGTTCTTC
>NA|TRBJ2-3|TRBV5-1|NA
CASSFPQEDTQYF
TGCGCCAGCAGCTTTCCGCAGGAGGATACGCAGTATTTT
>NA|TRBJ2-5|TRBV5-4|NA
CASSLRLQETQYF
TGTGCCAGCAGCCTCAGACTCCAAGAGACCCAGTACTTC
>NA|TRBJ2-2|TRBV12-3/TRBV12-4|NA
CALIAPAPNTGELFF
TGTGCCCTCATCGCCCCGGCACCGAACACCGGGGAGCTGTTTTTT
>NA|TRBJ1-2|TRBV4-2|NA
CASSQEGQNNYGYTF
TGTGCCAGCAGCCAAGAAGGCCAGAACAACTATGGCTACACCTTC
>NA|TRBJ2-2|TRBV5-1|NA
CASSSGGAGELFF
TGCGCCAGCAGCTCCGGTGGAGCCGGGGAGCTGTTTTTT
>NA|TRBJ1-4|TRBV5-1|NA
CASSLEGREYEKLFF
TGCGCCAGCAGCTTGGAGGGCAGGGAGTATGAAAAACTGTTTTTT
>NA|TRBJ2-2|TRBV4-3|TRBD1
CASSRDRDSNTGELFF
TGCGCCAGCAGCCGGGACAGGGACTCGAACACCGGGGAGCTGTTTTTT
>NA|TRBJ2-1|TRBV24-1|TRBD2
CATSGGTSPYNEQFF
TGTGCCACCAGTGGCGGGACTAGCCCGTACAATGAGCAGTTCTTC
>NA|TRBJ2-1|TRBV27|NA
CASSLSPPGEQFF
TGTGCCAGCAGTTTATCCCCCCCAGGGGAGCAGTTCTTC
>NA|TRBJ2-7|TRBV12-3/TRBV12-4|TRBD2
CASNAGTSGEQYF
TGTGCCAGCAATGCCGGGACTAGCGGCGAGCAGTACTTC
>NA|TRBJ2-1|TRBV24-1|NA
CATSDLGWNEQFF
TGTGCCACCAGTGACCTGGGATGGAATGAGCAGTTCTTC
>NA|TRBJ1-1|TRBV7-9|NA
CASRLQGGDTEAFF
TGTGCCAGCAGACTACAGGGTGGCGACACTGAAGCTTTCTTT
>NA|TRBJ2-1|TRBV5-4|NA
CASSRPYNEQFF
TGTGCCAGCAGCCGCCCCTACAATGAGCAGTTCTTC
>NA|TRBJ1-2|TRBV3-1|NA
CASSQTPLRVRSGYTF
TGTGCCAGCAGCCAAACCCCATTAAGGGTTAGGAGTGGCTACACCTTC
>once|TRBJ1-1|TRBV4-3|NA
CASSQVSQGLPMNTEAFF
TGCGCCAGCAGCCAAGTTTCTCAGGGGCTGCCCATGAACACTGAAGCTTTCTTT
>NA|TRBJ1-2|TRBV30|NA
CAWSVYGDGYTF
TGTGCCTGGAGTGTATACGGCGATGGCTACACCTTC
>NA|TRBJ1-3|TRBV7-8|NA
CASSERNTIYF
TGTGCCAGCAGCGAAAGAAACACCATATATTTT
>NA|TRBJ2-1|TRBV11-2|NA
CASRPTGKSYNEQFF
TGTGCCAGCAGACCAACAGGGAAGTCCTACAATGAGCAGTTCTTC
>NA|TRBJ1-2|TRBV11-2|TRBD1
CASSLGQIIYGYTF
TGTGCCAGCAGCTTGGGACAGATCATCTATGGCTACACCTTC
>NA|TRBJ1-3|TRBV6-1|TRBD1
CASSRGQGSYSGNTIYF
TGTGCCAGCAGCCGCGGACAGGGCTCTTACTCTGGAAACACCATATATTTT
>NA|TRBJ1-5|TRBV4-3|NA
CASSQDTDQPQHF
TGCGCCAGCAGCCAAGATACGGATCAGCCCCAGCATTTT
>once|TRBJ2-1|TRBV3-1|TRBD2
CASSPLAGVSYNEQFF
TGTGCCAGCAGCCCGCTAGCGGGAGTTTCCTACAATGAGCAGTTCTTC
>NA|TRBJ2-1|TRBV10-3|TRBD2
CAIRASGSSLPYNEQFF
TGTGCCATCAGGGCTAGCGGGAGTAGCCTGCCTTACAATGAGCAGTTCTTC
>NA|TRBJ1-3|TRBV9|NA
CASSALSSSGNTIYF
TGTGCCAGCAGCGCCTTAAGCTCCTCTGGAAACACCATATATTTT
>NA|TRBJ2-1|TRBV28|NA
CASRKGLASSYNEQFF
TGTGCCAGCAGGAAGGGACTCGCCAGCTCCTACAATGAGCAGTTCTTC
>once|TRBJ2-3|TRBV2|TRBD2
CASSAGLAGGTDTQYF
TGTGCCAGCAGTGCGGGACTAGCGGGAGGTACAGATACGCAGTATTTT
>NA|TRBJ2-1|TRBV20-1|NA
CSALGQGHNEQFF
TGCAGTGCCCTCGGGCAGGGCCACAATGAGCAGTTCTTC
>NA|TRBJ1-1|TRBV29-1|NA
CSVKGHLDAEAFF
TGCAGCGTCAAAGGACACTTGGATGCTGAAGCTTTCTTT
>NA|TRBJ1-1|TRBV5-1|NA
CASLQTPGNTEAFF
TGCGCCAGCTTACAAACTCCCGGGAACACTGAAGCTTTCTTT
>NA|TRBJ2-2|TRBV20-1|NA
CSAWGGRGTGELFF
TGCAGTGCTTGGGGGGGAAGGGGGACCGGGGAGCTGTTTTTT